This is a list of T cell receptor beta chains from one sample in a study of T cells in Graves' hyperthyroidism and ophthalmopathy. TCRdb ran MiXCR on the multiplex PCR reads and lists one entry per CDR3 protein. Here the sample spans roughly 500,000 distinct CDR3 sequences, more than 45% being singletons. Input material: peripheral blood or thyroid tissue (not recorded which). Receptor source: an adult woman with Graves' disease, either hyperthyroidism or ophthalmopathy (not recorded which). The CDR3 runs from the conserved cysteine through the conserved F or W. Each record gives: clone size, CDR3 length, V gene, J gene, D gene, CDR3 DNA, CDR3 protein. D genes are given only for firm matches. Expanded clones are given a class, and other clones once, few, many or no size at all.

>many|13|TRBV29-1|TRBJ2-7|TRBD1
TGCAGCGTTAAGGGGGCAGGCTCCTACGAGCAGTACTTC
CSVKGAGSYEQYF
>many|14|TRBV6-5|TRBJ2-2|.
TGTGCCAGCAGTTACTATCAGGGATCCGGGGAGCTGTTTTTT
CASSYYQGSGELFF
>.|14|TRBV10-3|TRBJ1-2|TRBD1
TGTGCCATCAGTACCGGGACAGGGGGACTTGGCTACACCTTC
CAISTGTGGLGYTF
>few|15|TRBV27|TRBJ2-7|TRBD1
TGTGCCAGCAGAGACTGGACAGGTTTTGCCTACGAGCAGTACTTC
CASRDWTGFAYEQYF
>many|16|TRBV5-1|TRBJ1-2|TRBD1
TGCGCCAGCAGCTCCCCCCATCGGACAGGGAGATATGGCTACACCTTC
CASSSPHRTGRYGYTF
>few|14|TRBV7-2|TRBJ1-6|.
TGTGCCAGCAGCTTAGGGAGGAGCGGTTCACCCCTCCACTTT
CASSLGRSGSPLHF
>.|14|TRBV10-3|TRBJ2-7|.
TGTGCCATCAGTGAGCAGGGAGTGGACTACGAGCAGTACTTC
CAISEQGVDYEQYF
>many|16|TRBV5-1|TRBJ2-5|.
TGCGCCAGCAGCATGCCTCGACTGGAATGGACAGAGACCCAGTACTTC
CASSMPRLEWTETQYF
>many|18|TRBV9|TRBJ2-2|.
TGTGCCAGCAGCGTAGCTATAGTCTTGGCAGCAAACACCGGGGAGCTGTTTTTT
CASSVAIVLAANTGELFF
>once|13|TRBV15|TRBJ2-7|.
TGTGCCACCAGCGTGGCGGCAGGGTACGAGCAGTACTTC
CATSVAAGYEQYF
>.|16|TRBV7-9|TRBJ1-2|TRBD1
TGTGCCAGCAGCTCCCAGGACAGGGAACTATACTATGGCTACACCTTC
CASSSQDRELYYGYTF
>.|16|TRBV10-3|TRBJ1-2|TRBD1
TGTGCCATCAGCCTACAGGGGGGCAGAACAGACTATGGCTACACCTTC
CAISLQGGRTDYGYTF
>many|13|TRBV14|TRBJ1-1|.
TGTGCCAGCAGCCAAATTTATGACACTGAAGCTTTCTTT
CASSQIYDTEAFF
>.|12|TRBV29-1|TRBJ1-2|TRBD1
TGCAGTACAGAACAGGGGGTTAGGGGCTACACCTTC
CSTEQGVRGYTF
>few|16|TRBV2|TRBJ1-5|.
TGTGCCAGCAGTAGTCCCGGGACATTTAGCAATCAGCCCCAGCATTTT
CASSSPGTFSNQPQHF
>many|14|TRBV20-1|TRBJ2-5|.
TGCAGCCCAGAGACCGGGGAAACTAGGGAGACCCAGTACTTC
CSPETGETRETQYF
>few|14|TRBV2|TRBJ1-5|.
TGTGCCAGCAGTGACTCTGGGGGCGGACAGCCCCAGCATTTT
CASSDSGGGQPQHF
>.|14|TRBV29-1|TRBJ2-7|TRBD1
TGCAGCGTCGAATCCGGGACAGGGTATTACGAGCAGTACTTC
CSVESGTGYYEQYF
>once|13|TRBV20-1|TRBJ1-1|.
TGCAGTCGCAAAACCGGGGGCGTCCCTGAAGCTTTCTTT
CSRKTGGVPEAFF
>many|14|TRBV4-1|TRBJ1-1|.
TGCGCCAGCAGACAATGGAAAGGGGTTACTGAAGCTTTCTTT
CASRQWKGVTEAFF
>.|14|TRBV5-1|TRBJ1-3|TRBD1
TGCGCCAGCAGCTTCGGACAGGGGCTTGGCACCATATATTTT
CASSFGQGLGTIYF
>.|16|TRBV11-2|TRBJ1-2|.
TGTGCCAGCAGCTCCCTCAGGGGCGGGAGAATTTACGGCTACACCTTC
CASSSLRGGRIYGYTF
>few|15|TRBV20-1|TRBJ1-5|.
TGCAGTGCTAAAAGGACCGCATATAGCAATCAGCCCCAGCATTTT
CSAKRTAYSNQPQHF
>.|17|TRBV19|TRBJ2-2|TRBD1
TGTGCCAGTAGTATGCAAGGGGGCCGCGGCTACACCGGGGAGCTGTTTTTT
CASSMQGGRGYTGELFF
>many|13|TRBV5-1|TRBJ2-5|.
TGCGCCAGCAGCTCGGACACGGAAGAGACCCAGTACTTC
CASSSDTEETQYF
>.|19|TRBV7-2|TRBJ1-6|TRBD1
TGTGCCAGCAGCGATCAGACTCCGCGACAGGGTGTTTATAATTCACCCCTCCACTTT
CASSDQTPRQGVYNSPLHF
>few|14|TRBV10-3|TRBJ2-5|TRBD1
TGTGCCATCAGTGCTAGGGGGCGTTGGGAGACCCAGTACTTC
CAISARGRWETQYF
>many|14|TRBV12-3/TRBV12-4|TRBJ2-7|TRBD1
TGTGCCAGCAGTTTGTGGGACAGGCGCTACGAGCAGTACTTC
CASSLWDRRYEQYF
>many|15|TRBV9|TRBJ2-7|.
TGTGCCAGCAGCCCCCGCGGTTACAGGCCCTACGAGCAGTACTTC
CASSPRGYRPYEQYF
>.|13|TRBV29-1|TRBJ2-7|.
TGCAGGCCACTTGGGGGAACTTGGCTCGAGCAGTACTTC
CRPLGGTWLEQYF
>.|15|TRBV7-9|TRBJ1-6|.
TGTGCCAGCAGCGTGAACCGACGGCTTAATTCACCCCTCCACTTT
CASSVNRRLNSPLHF
>many|13|TRBV5-1|TRBJ2-7|.
TGCGCCACCGCGAAACAGGGCGGATACGAGCAGTACTTC
CATAKQGGYEQYF
>.|18|TRBV7-2|TRBJ2-2|.
TGTGCCAGCAGCTTAGTTATCACTCGTACCCCTAACACCGGGGAGCTGTTTTTT
CASSLVITRTPNTGELFF
>many|14|TRBV6-2/TRBV6-3|TRBJ1-2|TRBD1
TGTGCCAGCAGAGCACAGGGGGGGACTTATGGCTACACCTTC
CASRAQGGTYGYTF
>.|12|TRBV7-9|TRBJ2-6|.
TGTGCCAGCAGCCACAACCCGATCGTCCTGACTTTC
CASSHNPIVLTF
>many|14|TRBV6-1|TRBJ2-7|TRBD2
TGTGCCAGCAGGACCACTAGCGGGAGTTACGAGCAGTACTTC
CASRTTSGSYEQYF
>many|16|TRBV11-2|TRBJ2-2|TRBD1
TGTGCCAGCAGCTCGAGAACAGGGGGCGGCACCGGGGAGCTGTTTTTT
CASSSRTGGGTGELFF
>few|13|TRBV2|TRBJ1-1|.
TGTGCCAGCCGTAAGGACGTCATGGCTGAAGCTTTCTTT
CASRKDVMAEAFF
>few|16|TRBV3-1|TRBJ1-1|.
TGTGCCAGCAGCCAAGATTTACTCGGGAGGGGCACTGAAGCTTTCTTT
CASSQDLLGRGTEAFF
>.|14|TRBV12-3/TRBV12-4|TRBJ2-7|.
TGTGCCAGCAGACATTACAGTCGATCCTACGAGCAGTACTTC
CASRHYSRSYEQYF
>.|14|TRBV5-6|TRBJ1-5|.
TGTGCCAGCAGCAGGGGAAACCACAATCAGCCCCAGCATTTT
CASSRGNHNQPQHF
>many|18|TRBV7-2|TRBJ2-2|.
TGTGCCAGCAGCTTAGCGCAATTGCTAGCGCCGAACACCGGGGAGCTGTTTTTT
CASSLAQLLAPNTGELFF